The sequence of this TCR beta chain was determined in a study of cytomegalovirus exposure and HLA in healthy donors. V trimming: 11 bases; J trimming: 7 bases; junction bases outside the gene matches: 8. CDR3 size: 13 residues. Germline loops: CDR1 SNHLY, CDR2 FYNNEI. The PCR was carried out with 60 Vbeta primers and 13 Jbeta primers. Profiled with immunoSEQ multiplex PCR; TCRdb holds only in-frame clones, not every one. In the table there are about 180,000 clones, around 78% of which are singletons. The chain is built from TRBV2 and TRBJ1-6, with 7 bases fitting TRBD1. Sequencing was performed on PBMCs. This TCR derives from a young man in good health and CMV-seronegative. This CDR3 reads CAATGTENSPLHF. CDR3 nucleotide sequence: TGTGCCGCAACCGGGACAGAAAATTCACCCCTCCACTTT.